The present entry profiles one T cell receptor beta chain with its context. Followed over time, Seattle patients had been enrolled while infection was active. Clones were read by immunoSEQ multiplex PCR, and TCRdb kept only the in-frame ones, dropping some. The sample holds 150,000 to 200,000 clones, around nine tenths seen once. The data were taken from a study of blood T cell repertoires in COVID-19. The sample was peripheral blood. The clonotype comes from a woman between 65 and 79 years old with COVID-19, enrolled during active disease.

The CDR3 bases are TGTGCCAGCAGCTCCCATCCTGGCGGGAGGATCTCTGGGGCCAACGTCCTGACTTTC. Amino acid sequence: CASSSHPGGRISGANVLTF. The rearrangement links TRBV7-3 to TRBJ2-6, with 8 positions matching TRBD2. Trimming cost V 4 bases and J 0 bases; bases outside gene matches: 11. Germline lookup yields CDR1 SGHTA and CDR2 FQGTGA. The CDR3 runs to 19 residues.